This T cell receptor (beta chain) was profiled in a study of cytomegalovirus exposure and HLA in healthy donors. The V gene's germline CDR1 is MNHEY and CDR2 SVGAGI. The CDR3 totals 14 residues. J lost 5 bases, V lost 4 bases, and 5 bases had no gene match. The PCR used 60 Vbeta and 13 Jbeta primers. Repertoires were generated with immunoSEQ multiplex PCR, while TCRdb's copy carries only in-frame clones and drops some. There are some 130,000 clones in the sample; 70% to 75% occur only once, and 6% to 8% lies in the top ten. This TCR came from a male donor in good health and CMV-seronegative. Sequencing was performed on PBMCs. This chain uses TRBV6-5 with TRBJ1-1, with 9 nucleotides matching TRBD1. CDR3: CASSSRTGETEAFF. In DNA, the CDR3 is TGTGCCAGCAGTTCCAGGACAGGGGAGACTGAAGCTTTCTTT.